What follows are 8 T cell receptor beta chains derived from one specimen sequenced in a study of shared clonotypes between healthy human individuals (dated by TCRdb to between 2020 and 2021). Preparation of the library involved the immunoSEQ multiplex PCR assay. TCRdb holds this immuneACCESS table with in-frame rearrangements only. Some clones are missing; in checked studies, unresolved V genes explain under half, and the rest has no known cause. The sample includes 2 million to 3 million clones, with approximately 93% observed a single time. The ten largest clones take up roughly 0.36% of the sample. Sequenced input: naive CD4+ T cells from PBMCs. The cell subset or site label corresponds to: CD45RA+ positively selected. The receptor source for this set is a man younger than 35 in good health. Some clones in this sample may be carry-over from other donors' samples.

With regard to this clone: This sample includes further DNA sequences coding for the same CDR3. The V gene is TRBV9, the J gene TRBJ2-1; TRBD1 is a possible D gene (5 bases). Germline V gives CDR1 SGDLS, CDR2 YYNGEE. This CDR3 is 15 amino acids long. V was shortened by 4 bases and J by 0 bases, with 11 bases between the two germline ends. CDR3 region: CASSTQGSSYNEQFF. The CDR3 DNA reads as TGTGCCAGCAGCACCCAGGGTAGCTCCTACAATGAGCAGTTCTTC.

The V and J genes are TRBV6-1 and TRBJ1-2; 9 nucleotides match TRBD1. After removal of 7 bases from V and 5 bases from J, the junction contained 5 bases not matched to a gene. Looked up from germline, CDR1 is MNHNS and CDR2 is SASEGT. This CDR3 comprises 13 residues. This CDR3 reads CASTVTGGYGYTF. The CDR3 nucleotides read TGTGCCAGCACTGTGACAGGGGGGTATGGCTACACCTTC.

This clone was recorded once. The DNA of the CDR3 is TGTGCCAGCAGTCCACCCCTGAGAATCTCTGGAAACACCATATATTTT. Translated: CASSPPLRISGNTIYF. This chain connects TRBV28 to TRBJ1-3; D uncertain. The CDR3 runs 16 residues. CDR1 is MDHEN and CDR2 is SYDVKM in the germline V gene. Trimming cost V 5 bases and J 0 bases, with 14 bases left between them.

The chain is built from TRBV28 and TRBJ1-1; D is possibly TRBD1 (5 bases). Per germline, CDR1 MDHEN and CDR2 SYDVKM. The CDR3 contains 14 residues. Deletions cut 7 bases from V and 2 bases from J, with 14 bases between. CDR3 protein: CASNSDTGNTEAFF. In DNA form, the CDR3 reads TGTGCCAGCAATTCGGATACAGGTAACACTGAAGCTTTCTTT.

The chain recombines TRBV5-4 with TRBJ1-1, with unresolved D. The CDR3 spans 15 residues. CDR1 is SGHNT, CDR2 YYREEE, per germline (reference sequence). Trimming removed 1 base at V and 2 bases at J, with 12 bases between. Here the CDR3 DNA reads TGTGCCAGCAGCTTGTTTTTAGTGGCTAACACTGAAGCTTTCTTT. Translating gives CASSLFLVANTEAFF. The full variable domain, in which reference TRBV5-4 and TRBJ1-1 provide the parts outside the CDR3, is ETGVTQSPTHLIKTRGQQVTLRCSSQSGHNTVSWYQQALGQGPQFIFQYYREEENGRGNFPPRFSGLQFPNYSSELNVNALELDDSALYLCASSLFLVANTEAFFGQGTRLTVV.

The chain carries TRBV7-3 and TRBJ1-1; D gene ambiguous. Per germline, CDR1 SGHTA and CDR2 FQGTGA. Trimming removed 5 bases at V and 1 base at J, with 11 bases between. CDR3 length equals 14 residues. CDR3 region: CASSQTSQNTEAFF. The CDR3 DNA reads as TGTGCCAGCAGCCAAACTAGCCAGAACACTGAAGCTTTCTTT.

V gene TRBV5-1 combines with J gene TRBJ1-2; no reliable D call. Between the trimmed V and J ends, which lost 3 bases and 4 bases, there was a span of 1 base. The CDR3 has 10 amino acids. The germline V gene has CDR1 SGHRS and CDR2 YFSETQ. CDR3 nucleotides: TGCGCCAGCAGCTCCTATGGCTACACCTTC. Protein sequence: CASSSYGYTF.

The V and J genes are TRBV4-2 and TRBJ2-1; D is unclear. The CDR3 runs 13 residues. Germline CDR1 and CDR2: LGHNA and YNFKEQ. The germline V and J ends were trimmed by 0 bases and 12 bases, with 12 bases remaining between them. CDR3 sequence (DNA): TGTGCCAGCAGCCAAGATGGAAGAATTGGGCAGTTCTTC. Translation: CASSQDGRIGQFF.